Sequencing of this TCR beta chain was carried out in a study of T-cell memory formation after mild COVID-19. Trimming took off 5 bases at V and 7 bases at J, with 15 bases between the two ends. There are 14 residues in the CDR3. Germline CDR1 reads MGHDK; CDR2 reads SYGVNS. TCRdb itself ran the 5' RACE reads through MiXCR, one entry per CDR3 protein. Among about 190,000 distinct CDR3 sequences, around 18% were seen once, and the ten largest hold roughly 2.6%. This clonotype was counted between two and nine times. The sequence derives from an adult woman who had mild COVID-19 (a few samples of this study predate the infection). Cell type and time point are not known. Sequencing was performed on PBMCs or a T cell subset sorted from them (not recorded which). V usage is TRBV25-1 and J usage is TRBJ1-5; tentatively, D is TRBD1 (6 bases). Written as DNA, the CDR3 is TGTGCCAGCAGTATGGCCGGGACATTCCAGCCCCAGCATTTT. Protein product: CASSMAGTFQPQHF. Based on the CDR3 plus reference TRBV25-1 and TRBJ1-5, the full variable domain is EADIYQTPRYLVIGTGKKITLECSQTMGHDKMYWYQQDPGMELHLIHYSYGVNSTEKGDLSSESTVSRIRTEHFPLTLESARPSHTSQYLCASSMAGTFQPQHFGDGTRLSIL.